This T cell receptor (beta chain) was sequenced for a study of cytomegalovirus exposure and HLA in healthy donors. Overall study results and limits: A classifier reportedly called cytomegalovirus status with high sensitivity and specificity.

Trimming at V came to 1 base and at J to 9 bases, leaving 11 bases not matched to a gene. The CDR3 spans 16 residues. The germline CDR1 and CDR2 sequences are SGHRS and YFSETQ. Vbeta (60) and Jbeta (13) primers were used in the PCR. Some clones are missing from TCRdb's copy, which holds only in-frame ones; the method was immunoSEQ multiplex PCR. The table shows more than 110,000 clones, with 73% occurring only once. Comment on this clone: What it binds is unknown.

V is TRBV5-1 and J is TRBJ2-1; 9 bases are a match to TRBD1. The sequence was obtained from a human donor in good health. The specimen sequenced was PBMCs. The CDR3 here is CASSLPGTGTVAEQFF. As DNA, the CDR3 is TGCGCCAGCAGCTTGCCCGGGACAGGGACCGTGGCTGAGCAGTTCTTC.